What follows are 24 T cell receptor beta chains derived from one specimen sequenced in a study of shared clonotypes between healthy human individuals. This table comes from immunoSEQ multiplex PCR, and its TCRdb copy is limited to in-frame clones, with some not included. The sample lists over a million clones, about three quarters occurring once. Material for sequencing was memory CD4+ T cells sorted from blood. Subset: CD45RA-negative fraction. These receptors all stem from a man aged 18 to 30 in good health.

This chain joins TRBV5-1 and TRBJ2-1; D gene uncertain. The germline V gene has CDR1 SGHRS and CDR2 YFSETQ. The ends were cut back, 2 bases at V and 0 bases at J, with 12 bases in the middle. The CDR3 has 16 residues. CDR3 protein: CASSFTPGSSYNEQFF. The CDR3 DNA follows: TGCGCCAGCAGCTTTACCCCTGGCAGCTCCTACAATGAGCAGTTCTTC.

The genes are TRBV7-9 and TRBJ1-2, with a possible D match to TRBD1 (5 bases). V gave up 6 bases and J gave up 6 bases, with 14 bases separating them. Germline lookup yields CDR1 SEHNR and CDR2 FQNEAQ (reference sequence). This CDR3 region has 13 residues. CDR3 DNA: TGTGCCAGCAGACTACAGGCTGGGAATGGCTACACCTTC. Its translation: CASRLQAGNGYTF.

This chain connects TRBV11-2 to TRBJ1-1, with no clear D. The CDR3 runs 11 residues. Germline values: CDR1 SGHAT, CDR2 FQNNGV. V was pared by 6 bases and J by 6 bases, with 8 bases between. CDR3 DNA sequence: TGTGCCAGCAGAAATAGCCCTGAAGCTTTCTTT. Its protein product is CASRNSPEAFF.

In this sample, this clone turned up many times. This rearrangement joins TRBV11-2 to TRBJ2-3, with D possibly TRBD1 on 7 matching bases. Trimming took 5 bases from V and 4 from J, leaving 28 bases between them. CDR3 length: 19 residues. The germline V gene encodes CDR1 SGHAT and CDR2 FQNNGV. The CDR3 region has the DNA TGTGCCAGCAGCCCTTCGGCCCTGACAGGGAGGCTAGCCCCAGATACGCAGTATTTT. Protein: CASSPSALTGRLAPDTQYF.

As to this clone: Given a much more abundant clone one base away, this may be a read error. V usage is TRBV9 and J usage is TRBJ2-1; a weak D match, TRBD1 (5 bases). The CDR3 length is 14 residues. V was shortened by 3 bases and J by 0 bases, with 7 bases between the two germline ends. Per germline, CDR1 SGDLS and CDR2 YYNGEE. The CDR3 DNA reads TGTGCCAGCAGCGACAGGAGCTCCTACAATGAGCAGTTCTTC. Translating gives CASSDRSSYNEQFF.

This clone was counted between two and nine times. The chain joins TRBV18 to TRBJ1-2; 7 nucleotides match TRBD1. Germline CDR1 KGHSH, CDR2 LQKENI. The CDR3 length is 13 residues. V lost 2 bases to trimming and J lost 4 bases; unmatched junction nucleotides: 1. CDR3 in amino acids: CASSPGTVYGYTF. The CDR3 nucleotides read TGTGCCAGCTCACCAGGGACAGTCTATGGCTACACCTTC. Full variable domain (missing parts from reference TRBV18 and TRBJ1-2): NAGVMQNPRHLVRRRGQEARLRCSPMKGHSHVYWYRQLPEEGLKFMVYLQKENIIDESGMPKERFSAEFPKEGPSILRIQQVVRGDSAAYFCASSPGTVYGYTFGSGTRLTVV.

The V and J genes are TRBV19 and TRBJ1-6, with D uncertain. Deletions cut 1 base from V and 0 bases from J, with 7 bases between. This CDR3 has 16 residues. In germline, CDR1 is LNHDA, CDR2 SQIVND (reference sequence). This CDR3 is CASSIGGNSYNSPLHF. For the CDR3, the DNA is TGTGCCAGTAGTATAGGTGGAAACTCCTATAATTCACCCCTCCACTTT. Full variable domain (outside the CDR3, taken from reference TRBV19 and TRBJ1-6): DGGITQSPKYLFRKEGQNVTLSCEQNLNHDAMYWYRQDPGQGLRLIYYSQIVNDFQKGDIAEGYSVSREKKESFPLTVTSAQKNPTAFYLCASSIGGNSYNSPLHFGNGTRLTVT.

This chain uses TRBV4-1 with TRBJ1-4; a possible D gene is TRBD1 (6 bases). The CDR3 runs 15 residues. Germline values: CDR1 MGHRA, CDR2 YSYEKL. V was trimmed by 3 bases and J by 8 bases, leaving 16 bases between them. The CDR3 DNA is TGCGCCAGCAGCCACCAGACCGGGACAACAGAAAAACTGTTTTTT. Amino acids: CASSHQTGTTEKLFF.

The chain links TRBV6-1 to TRBJ2-7; perhaps TRBD1 as D (6 bases). V lost 8 bases, J lost 0 bases, and 17 bases lay in between. The CDR3 is 15 residues long. CDR1 and CDR2 (germline): MNHNS, SASEGT. The CDR3 loop reads CASRRVADSSYEQYF. Written as DNA, the CDR3 is TGTGCCAGCCGTCGCGTTGCGGACAGCTCCTACGAGCAGTACTTC.

The chain recombines TRBV7-2 with TRBJ2-7; 7 positions agree with TRBD2. V dropped 5 bases and J dropped 12; count of bases not matched to a gene: 16. Germline CDR1 reads SGHTA; CDR2 reads FQGNSA. There are 14 residues in the CDR3. The CDR3 DNA is TGTGCCAGCAGCCCCCATCGGGCCGCGGGGGTGAGGTACTTC. Its protein product is CASSPHRAAGVRYF.

In its sample, this clone was seen once. V is TRBV2 and J is TRBJ2-2; TRBD2 is a possible D gene (5 bases). Germline V gives CDR1 SNHLY, CDR2 FYNNEI. Trimming shortened V by 5 bases and J by 5 bases, and 15 bases separated the two germline ends. There are 15 residues in the CDR3. The CDR3 nucleotides read TGTGCCAGCAGTAGAATTCCGACGGGGACCGGGGAGCTGTTTTTT. Encoded protein: CASSRIPTGTGELFF. The whole variable domain, remainder taken from reference TRBV2 and TRBJ2-2, is EPEVTQTPSHQVTQMGQEVILRCVPISNHLYFYWYRQILGQKVEFLVSFYNNEISEKSEIFDDQFSVERPDGSNFTLKIRSTKLEDSAMYFCASSRIPTGTGELFFGEGSRLTVL.

The chain carries TRBV28 and TRBJ2-7; the D gene is possibly TRBD2 (6 bases). Germline V CDR1 and CDR2: MDHEN, SYDVKM. Trimming shortened V by 3 bases and J by 5 bases, and 14 bases separated the two germline ends. The CDR3 contains 14 residues. The CDR3 nucleotides read TGTGCCAGCAGTTTTGGGACTCATAGAAACGAGCAGTACTTC. Translated: CASSFGTHRNEQYF.

For this clone: At the DNA level, this CDR3 is encoded by other sequences in the same sample as well. The V call is TRBV5-4, the J call TRBJ2-7, with D unclear. V was shortened by 3 bases and J by 2 bases, with 3 bases between the two germline ends. Germline V gene data show CDR1 as SGHNT and CDR2 as YYREEE (reference sequence). This CDR3 spans 11 amino acids. CDR3 bases: TGTGCCAGCAGCTCGCCCTACGAGCAGTACTTC. Amino acid sequence: CASSSPYEQYF.

Points on this clone: The sample carries other DNA sequences with the same CDR3. The rearrangement uses TRBV11-2 and TRBJ2-1, with no clear D. This CDR3 is built from 14 residues. V shed 1 base and J shed 0 bases, with 4 bases lying between them. Germline V gene data show CDR1 as SGHAT and CDR2 as FQNNGV. CDR3 sequence: CASSLGSSYNEQFF. CDR3 coding DNA: TGTGCCAGCAGCTTAGGGAGCTCCTACAATGAGCAGTTCTTC. The variable domain in full, with the rest retrieved from reference TRBV11-2 and TRBJ2-1, is EAGVAQSPRYKIIEKRQSVAFWCNPISGHATLYWYQQILGQGPKLLIQFQNNGVVDDSQLPKDRFSAERLKGVDSTLKIQPAKLEDSAVYLCASSLGSSYNEQFFGPGTRLTVL.

V usage is TRBV5-4 and J usage is TRBJ2-3, with 10 bases matching TRBD1. With V trimmed by 0 bases and J by 2 bases, 6 bases remained unmatched. Germline V gene sequence: CDR1 SGHNT, CDR2 YYREEE (reference sequence). The CDR3 has 17 amino acids. The CDR3 sequence: CASSLGGTGAITDTQYF. The CDR3 nucleotides read TGTGCCAGCAGCTTGGGAGGGACAGGGGCGATCACAGATACGCAGTATTTT.

This clone was found many times. The chain couples TRBV25-1 to TRBJ2-7, with TRBD1 matching 12 bases. This CDR3 has 15 residues. The germline V gene encodes CDR1 MGHDK and CDR2 SYGVNS. The V gene end was trimmed by 5 bases and the J gene end by 7 bases; junction bases not matched to a gene: 9. The CDR3 region is CASSNTGTGGGEQYF. CDR3 nucleotides: TGTGCCAGCAGTAACACCGGGACAGGGGGCGGAGAGCAGTACTTC.

The chain recombines TRBV6-1 with TRBJ2-5, with D possibly matching TRBD2 (6 bases). Trimming pared 6 bases from V and 2 bases from J, leaving 10 bases between. CDR1 and CDR2 from the germline V gene are MNHNS and SASEGT. The CDR3 extends over 13 amino acids. The DNA for the CDR3 is TGTGCCAGCAGGCCTCGGGGGCAAGAGACCCAGTACTTC. Translated: CASRPRGQETQYF.

J is TRBJ1-1 and V is TRBV5-1, with a weak D call TRBD1 (5 bases). The CDR3 is 12 amino acids. CDR1 is SGHRS, CDR2 YFSETQ, per germline. V was clipped by 0 bases and J by 7 bases, with 7 bases between them. The CDR3 protein is CASSLAGIEAFF. CDR3 sequence (DNA): TGCGCCAGCAGCTTGGCAGGGATTGAAGCTTTCTTT.

The V call is TRBV2, the J call TRBJ2-7; D is undetermined. The germline CDR1 and CDR2 sequences are SNHLY and FYNNEI. The CDR3 sequence is 13 residues long. Trimming took 5 bases from V and 2 from J, leaving 10 bases between them. CDR3 amino acids: CASSPGRTYEQYF. For the CDR3, the DNA is TGTGCCAGCAGTCCAGGACGGACCTACGAGCAGTACTTC. Together with reference TRBV2 and TRBJ2-7, the CDR3 gives the full variable domain: EPEVTQTPSHQVTQMGQEVILRCVPISNHLYFYWYRQILGQKVEFLVSFYNNEISEKSEIFDDQFSVERPDGSNFTLKIRSTKLEDSAMYFCASSPGRTYEQYFGPGTRLTVT.

The V gene is TRBV28, the J gene TRBJ1-1; 7 bases agree with TRBD1. CDR3 length equals 15 residues. Germline V lookup: CDR1 MDHEN, CDR2 SYDVKM. The J segment lost 1 base and the V segment lost 5 bases, leaving 7 bases of the junction unmatched. CDR3 DNA: TGTGCCAGCAGTCCCCCGACAGGGTGGAACACTGAAGCTTTCTTT. Its translation: CASSPPTGWNTEAFF.

This sequence joins TRBV28 and TRBJ1-1, with D perhaps matching TRBD1 (6 bases). There are 14 residues in the CDR3. CDR1 MDHEN and CDR2 SYDVKM come from the germline V gene. The ends were cut back, 10 bases at V and 2 bases at J, with 17 bases in the middle. CDR3 DNA: TGTGCCACCAGAGTAAGGGGGATCAACACTGAAGCTTTCTTT. Translated, it gives CATRVRGINTEAFF.

The chain joins TRBV7-2 to TRBJ2-2; 10 positions agree with TRBD1. CDR1 and CDR2 (germline): SGHTA, FQGNSA. J lost 1 base, V lost 5 bases, and 4 bases had no gene match. The CDR3 has 16 amino acids. DNA for the CDR3: TGTGCCAGCAGCCTAGGACAGGGGGGGAACACCGGGGAGCTGTTTTTT. It translates to CASSLGQGGNTGELFF.

The V gene is TRBV19, the J gene TRBJ1-5, with 8 bases aligning to TRBD1. Germline-derived CDR1 and CDR2 are LNHDA and SQIVND (reference sequence). V dropped 10 bases and J dropped 6; count of bases not matched to a gene: 8. The CDR3 runs to 13 residues. CDR3 in amino acids: CATTPGGSQPQHF. DNA for the CDR3: TGTGCCACAACCCCAGGGGGCTCTCAGCCCCAGCATTTT. Drawing the rest from reference TRBV19 and TRBJ1-5, the complete variable domain is DGGITQSPKYLFRKEGQNVTLSCEQNLNHDAMYWYRQDPGQGLRLIYYSQIVNDFQKGDIAEGYSVSREKKESFPLTVTSAQKNPTAFYLCATTPGGSQPQHFGDGTRLSIL.

V and J are TRBV6-1 and TRBJ1-6; D gene ambiguous. Germline V gene lookup returns CDR1 MNHNS and CDR2 SASEGT. V lost 8 bases, J lost 5 bases, and 10 bases lay in between. The CDR3 is 13 residues long. The CDR3 nucleotides are TGTGCCAGCTATGGGAGAAATAATTCACCCCTCCACTTT. Protein product: CASYGRNNSPLHF.